Detailed here is one TCR beta chain. In the authors' workflow: Productive clonotypes were detectable down to 2.59 x 10-5 frequency. This table comes from immunoSEQ multiplex PCR, and its TCRdb copy is limited to in-frame clones, with some not included. V and J calls and clone size are those listed in that table; D and trimming were worked out from the DNA. The sample has more than 25,000 clones, roughly 79% seen once. This entry is derived from a study of STAT5B mutations in CD4+ large granular lymphocyte leukemia. Study context: Healthy donors showed HLA-associated enrichment of the CDR3 'QG' motif.

This CDR3 has 13 amino acids. Per germline, CDR1 MNHEY and CDR2 SVGAGI. V was pared by 7 bases and J by 6 bases, with 7 bases of the junction left unmatched. This receptor was obtained from a human donor in good health. The rearrangement uses TRBV6-5 and TRBJ1-2; 8 positions agree with TRBD1. The source material was CD4+ T cells from blood buffy coats. The CDR3 protein is CASTPGQANGYTF. CDR3 sequence (DNA): TGTGCCAGCACCCCGGGACAGGCGAATGGCTACACCTTC.